The clone carrying this T cell receptor (beta chain) was observed at least ten times. No antigen is known for it. The sample belongs to a study of T cells in Graves' hyperthyroidism and ophthalmopathy. The study, taken as a whole, reports: A 13 V-J signature model discriminated ophthalmopathy versus stable hyperthyroidism.

Uncontrolled infection, other autoimmune disease, pregnancy or lactation barred patients from enrollment. Each diagnosis drew on symptoms, thyroxine, TRAb, thyroid ultrasound and orbital computed tomography findings. TCR beta CDR3 sequences were amplified from RNA transcripts. Carried out on the TCR CDR3, a first-round RT-PCR used the HTBI primer set. Using its own MiXCR run on the multiplex PCR reads, TCRdb lists one record per CDR3 protein. The sample consists of 300,000 to 450,000 distinct CDR3 sequences, about a sixth of them appearing once. The clonotype was recovered from a woman younger than 30 with Graves' hyperthyroidism that later progressed to Graves' ophthalmopathy. The sequencing input was blood.

The CDR3 protein is CASSLGTSVLNEQFF. For the CDR3, the DNA is TGTGCCAGCAGCTTGGGGACTAGCGTCCTCAATGAGCAGTTCTTC. V is TRBV11-3 and J is TRBJ2-1, with 10 positions matching TRBD2. CDR3 length: 15 amino acids. V gave up 3 bases and J gave up 6 bases; unmatched junction bases: 5. In germline, CDR1 is SGHNT, CDR2 YENEEA.